This T cell receptor beta chain was identified in a study of blood T cell repertoires in COVID-19. Whole-study context: The United States, Italy and Spain supplied acute and convalescent COVID-19 samples. T cells, B-cell-depleted T cells, or PBMCs supplied cDNA or gDNA.

In the original workflow: From reference gene primer amplification, estimates of nucleated cell counts were derived. Method: immunoSEQ multiplex PCR; TCRdb's copy keeps in-frame clones and lacks some. The V and J calls and clone size come from that table; D and trimming were worked out from the DNA. The sample records around 140,000 clones, about 87% being singletons. The CDR3 is made up of 15 amino acids. After removal of 3 bases from V and 7 bases from J, the junction contained 3 bases not matched to a gene. Germline CDR1 and CDR2: KGHSH and LQKENI. This clone was seen only once. This TCR came from a woman between 45 and 60 years old with active or convalescent COVID-19. V is TRBV18 and J is TRBJ1-6; 10 bases line up with TRBD1. The sample taken for sequencing was peripheral blood. The CDR3 nucleotides read TGTGCCAGCTCACCGGGGACAGGGGAAAATTCACCCCTCCACTTT. Protein sequence: CASSPGTGENSPLHF.